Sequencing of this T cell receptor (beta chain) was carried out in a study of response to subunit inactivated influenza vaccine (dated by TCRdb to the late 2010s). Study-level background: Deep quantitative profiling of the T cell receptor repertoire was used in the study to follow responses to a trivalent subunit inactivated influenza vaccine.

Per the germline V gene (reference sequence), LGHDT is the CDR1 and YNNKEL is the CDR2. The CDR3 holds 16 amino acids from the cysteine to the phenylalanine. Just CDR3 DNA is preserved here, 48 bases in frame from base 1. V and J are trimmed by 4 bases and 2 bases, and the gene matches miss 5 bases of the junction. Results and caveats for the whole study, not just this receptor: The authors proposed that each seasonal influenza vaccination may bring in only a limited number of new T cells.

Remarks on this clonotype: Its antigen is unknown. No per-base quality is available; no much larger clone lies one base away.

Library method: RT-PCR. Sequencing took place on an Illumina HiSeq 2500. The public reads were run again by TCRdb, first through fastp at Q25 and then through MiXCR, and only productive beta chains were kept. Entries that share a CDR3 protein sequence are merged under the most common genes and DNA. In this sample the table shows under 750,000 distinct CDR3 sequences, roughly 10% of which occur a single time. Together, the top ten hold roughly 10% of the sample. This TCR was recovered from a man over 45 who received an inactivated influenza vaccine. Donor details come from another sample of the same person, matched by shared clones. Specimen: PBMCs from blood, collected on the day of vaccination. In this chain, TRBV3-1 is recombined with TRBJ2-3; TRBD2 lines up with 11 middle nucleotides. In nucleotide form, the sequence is TGTGCCAGCAGCCTACTAGCGGGAGTGGCCACAGATACGCAGTATTTT. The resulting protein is CASSLLAGVATDTQYF.